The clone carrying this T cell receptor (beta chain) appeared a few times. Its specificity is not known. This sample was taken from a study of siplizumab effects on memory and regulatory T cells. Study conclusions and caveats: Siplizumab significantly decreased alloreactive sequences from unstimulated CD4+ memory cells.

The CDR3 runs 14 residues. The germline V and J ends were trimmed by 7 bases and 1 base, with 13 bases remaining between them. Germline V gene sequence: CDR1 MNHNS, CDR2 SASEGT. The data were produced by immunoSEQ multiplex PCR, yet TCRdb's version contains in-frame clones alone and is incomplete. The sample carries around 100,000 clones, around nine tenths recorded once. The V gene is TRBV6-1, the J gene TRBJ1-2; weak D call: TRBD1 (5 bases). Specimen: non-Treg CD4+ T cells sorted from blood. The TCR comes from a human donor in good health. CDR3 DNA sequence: TGTGCCAGCAAGCGAATGGGACTTAACTATGGCTACACCTTC. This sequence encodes CASKRMGLNYGYTF.